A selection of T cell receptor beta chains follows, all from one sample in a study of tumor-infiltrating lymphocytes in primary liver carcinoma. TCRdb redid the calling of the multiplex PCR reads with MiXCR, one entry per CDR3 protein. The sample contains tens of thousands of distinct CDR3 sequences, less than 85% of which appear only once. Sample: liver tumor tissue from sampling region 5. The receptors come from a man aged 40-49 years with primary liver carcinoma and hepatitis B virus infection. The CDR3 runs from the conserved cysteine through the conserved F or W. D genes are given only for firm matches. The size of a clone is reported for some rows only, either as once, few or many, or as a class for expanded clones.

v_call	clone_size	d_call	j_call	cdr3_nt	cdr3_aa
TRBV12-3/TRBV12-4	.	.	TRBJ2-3	TGTGCCAGCAGTTTTGTGGCAGACCAGCCCCAGTATTTT	CASSFVADQPQYF
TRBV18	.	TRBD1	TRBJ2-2	TGTGCCAACTCACCACCTCGGGGACAGACGAACACCGGGGAGCTGTTTTTT	CANSPPRGQTNTGELFF
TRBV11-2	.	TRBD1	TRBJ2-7	TGTGCCAGCAGCTCTGCAGGGGGCAGGAGGTACGATCAGTACTTC	CASSSAGGRRYDQYF
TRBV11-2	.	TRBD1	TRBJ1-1	TGTGCCAGCAGCGCCAGGGGGGCGGGCATAGCCAAAACTGAAGCTTTCTTT	CASSARGAGIAKTEAFF
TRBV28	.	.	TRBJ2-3	TGTGCCAGTAGTACAACTAGCACAGATACGCCGTATTTT	CASSTTSTDTPYF
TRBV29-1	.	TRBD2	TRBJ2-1	TGCAGCACTGTTCTAGCGGCTGTGCAGCAGTTCTTC	CSTVLAAVQQFF
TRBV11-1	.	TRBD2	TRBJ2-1	TGTGCCAGCAGCCCCCTAGCGGGAGAGGGTGAACAGTCCTTC	CASSPLAGEGEQSF
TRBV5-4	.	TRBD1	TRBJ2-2	TGTGCCAGCAACTTGGGACAGGGGAACACCGAGGAGCTGTTTTTT	CASNLGQGNTEELFF
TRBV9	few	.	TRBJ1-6	TGTGCCAGCAGCGAAGGGGACTCCTATAATTCACCCCTCCACTTT	CASSEGDSYNSPLHF
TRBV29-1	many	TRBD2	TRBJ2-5	TGCAGCGTTCGAGGGAGCGGGAGTTCAGAGACCCAGTACTTC	CSVRGSGSSETQYF
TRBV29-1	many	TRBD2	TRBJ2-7	TGCAGCGTTGAAGACGGGACTAGCGGGAGCGGCGAGCAGTACTTC	CSVEDGTSGSGEQYF
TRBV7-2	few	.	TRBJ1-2	TGTGCCAGCAGCTTAGCGAGTGGGGCTGATGGCTACACCTTC	CASSLASGADGYTF
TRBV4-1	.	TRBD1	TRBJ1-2	TGCGCCAGCACCCCAGACCAGGGGGCGTTCGAGTATGGCTACACCTTC	CASTPDQGAFEYGYTF
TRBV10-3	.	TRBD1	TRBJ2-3	TGTGCCACCATTGAGGTTAGGACAGGGAGCACAGATACGCAGTATTTT	CATIEVRTGSTDTQYF
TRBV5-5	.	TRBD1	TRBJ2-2	TGTGCAAGCAGGGGGACCAGGGGCAGGTCGAACACCGGGGAGCTGTTTTTT	CASRGTRGRSNTGELFF
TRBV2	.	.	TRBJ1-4	TGTGCCAGCAGTGGAACGACAGCTGCAACTAATGAAAAACTGTTTTTT	CASSGTTAATNEKLFF
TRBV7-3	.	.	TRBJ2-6	TGTGCCAGCATCCCCCTGGACTCTGGGGCCAACGTCCTGACTTTC	CASIPLDSGANVLTF
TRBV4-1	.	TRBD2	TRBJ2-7	TGCGCCTGCAGCGCGACTAGCGGGACCGGCTCGGGCGAGCAGTACTTC	CACSATSGTGSGEQYF
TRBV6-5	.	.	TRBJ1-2	TGCGCCAGCTGTTTCAGGCACGAAGGCTACACCTTC	CASCFRHEGYTF
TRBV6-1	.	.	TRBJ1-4	TGTGCCAGGAAGCGGGAGAGGGAAAAACTGTTTTTT	CARKREREKLFF
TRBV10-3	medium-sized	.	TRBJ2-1	TGTGCCATCAGTGAAGGCAGCCGAGAGCAGTTCTTC	CAISEGSREQFF
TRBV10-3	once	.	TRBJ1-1	TGTGTCACCGTTTGGGGCCCTCCCGACAGGGAAGCTTTCTTT	CVTVWGPPDREAFF
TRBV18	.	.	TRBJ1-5	TGTGCCAGCTCACCACCGGGGTCAGACCGCAATCAGCCCCAGCATTTT	CASSPPGSDRNQPQHF
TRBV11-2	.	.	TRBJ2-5	TGTGCCGGCAGCTTATGGCTGGACGGGACAAAGATCCAGTACTTC	CAGSLWLDGTKIQYF
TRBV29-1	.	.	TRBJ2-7	TGCAGCGCAATCGGGGGGGACAGGGTCGCCTACGAGCAGTACTTC	CSAIGGDRVAYEQYF
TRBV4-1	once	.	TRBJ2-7	TGCGTCAGCAGCCAAGATTTTAGCGGAAGTTCCTATGAGCAGTACTTC	CVSSQDFSGSSYEQYF
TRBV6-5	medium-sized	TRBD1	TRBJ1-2	TGTGCCAGCAGTCTTCGCTATCCAGGGGGTACATTCTATGGCTACACCTTC	CASSLRYPGGTFYGYTF
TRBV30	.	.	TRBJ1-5	TGTGCCTGGAGTGAAGTCGGGTCTGCTAGCAATCAGCCCCAGCATTTT	CAWSEVGSASNQPQHF
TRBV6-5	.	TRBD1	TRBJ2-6	TGTGCCAACAGTCTTAGGACAGGGATGAAAGCTGGGGCCATCGTCCTGACTTTC	CANSLRTGMKAGAIVLTF
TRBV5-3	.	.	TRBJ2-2	TGTGCCACTAACAGGAGCCCTCAGAACACCGGGGAGCTGCTTTTT	CATNRSPQNTGELLF
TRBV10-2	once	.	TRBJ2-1	TGCGCCTACAGTACCAGGGACCTCCTGGGCAATGAGCAGTTCTTC	CAYSTRDLLGNEQFF
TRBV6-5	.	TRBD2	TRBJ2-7	TGTGCCAGCAGAGGGGTGGGAGGGTCCTACGAGCAGTACTTC	CASRGVGGSYEQYF
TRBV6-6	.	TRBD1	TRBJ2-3	TGTGCTAGCAGTTACTCGGCAGGGGGCCTATTATACACAGATACGCAGTATTTT	CASSYSAGGLLYTDTQYF
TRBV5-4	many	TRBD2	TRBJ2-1	TGTGCCAGCAGCTGGACTAGCGGGAGGGGCGGGCAGTTCTTC	CASSWTSGRGGQFF
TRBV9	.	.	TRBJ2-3	TGTGCCAGCAACGTAGTTAGCACGGATACGCAGTATTTT	CASNVVSTDTQYF
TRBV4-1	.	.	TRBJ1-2	TGCGCCAGCAGCCCAGGCCAGGGGACGTTCGACTATGGCTACACCTTC	CASSPGQGTFDYGYTF
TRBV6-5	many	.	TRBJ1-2	TGTGCCAGCAGTCTACAACCCCAGCCGACCTATGGCTACACCTTC	CASSLQPQPTYGYTF
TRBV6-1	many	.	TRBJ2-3	TGTGCCAGCAAGTACGGGAGAGCAGATACGCAGTATTTT	CASKYGRADTQYF
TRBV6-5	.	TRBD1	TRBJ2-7	TGTGTCAGCAGTACCATAAGACAGGGCATCTACGAGCAATACTTC	CVSSTIRQGIYEQYF
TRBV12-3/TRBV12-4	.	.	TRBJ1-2	TGTGCCAGAAGTCTACAGGACTCAGATGGCTACACCTTC	CARSLQDSDGYTF
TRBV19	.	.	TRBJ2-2	TGTGCCAGTAGTACAAGAAGCCGCCCGAGCACCGGGGAGCTGTTTTTT	CASSTRSRPSTGELFF
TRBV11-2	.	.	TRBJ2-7	TGTGCCAGCAGCTTAACCTACGGAGCCTTAGAGCAGTACTTC	CASSLTYGALEQYF
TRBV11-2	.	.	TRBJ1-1	TGTGCCAGCAGTAGAGGCGGGATAGAGAATGCTTTCTTT	CASSRGGIENAFF
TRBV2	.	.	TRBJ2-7	TGTGCCAGGAATGAAGGGACCCCCAACACCTACGAGCAGTACTTC	CARNEGTPNTYEQYF
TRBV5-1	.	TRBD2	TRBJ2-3	TGCGCCAGCAGCTGGCGGGAGATAGATACGCGGTATTTT	CASSWREIDTRYF
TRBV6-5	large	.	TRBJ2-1	TGTGCCAGCAGGGAATACAGGAGCTCCTACAATGAGCAGTTCTTC	CASREYRSSYNEQFF
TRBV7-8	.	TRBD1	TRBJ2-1	TGTGCCAACGTGGGACAGGGCACTGATGAGCAGTTCTTC	CANVGQGTDEQFF
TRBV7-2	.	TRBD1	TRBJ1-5	TGTGCCAGCAGCTGGCCCCCAGGGGGGGACAATCAGCCCCAGCATTTT	CASSWPPGGDNQPQHF
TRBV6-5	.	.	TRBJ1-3	TGTGCCAACAGTTTCGGGGCCAACTCTGGAACCACCATATATTTT	CANSFGANSGTTIYF
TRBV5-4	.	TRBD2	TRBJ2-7	TGTGCCAGCAGCCTAGGACTAGCGGTAACCTATGCGCAGTACTTC	CASSLGLAVTYAQYF
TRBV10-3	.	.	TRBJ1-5	TGTGCCATCAATGAGTCATCGAACAATCAGCCCCAGCATTTT	CAINESSNNQPQHF